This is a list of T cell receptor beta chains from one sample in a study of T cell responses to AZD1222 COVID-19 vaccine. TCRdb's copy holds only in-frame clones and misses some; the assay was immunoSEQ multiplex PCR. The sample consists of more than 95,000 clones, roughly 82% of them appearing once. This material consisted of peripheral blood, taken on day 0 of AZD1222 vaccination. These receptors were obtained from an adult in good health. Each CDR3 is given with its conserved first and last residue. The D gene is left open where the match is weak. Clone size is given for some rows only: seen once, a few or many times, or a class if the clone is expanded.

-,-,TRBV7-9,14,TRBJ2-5,CASSLEGYQDTQYF,TGTGCCAGCAGCTTAGAGGGCTACCAAGACACCCAGTACTTC
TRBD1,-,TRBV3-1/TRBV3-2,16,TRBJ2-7,CASSPAPGQNTYEQYF,TGTGCCAGCAGCCCCGCCCCGGGACAGAATACCTACGAGCAGTACTTC
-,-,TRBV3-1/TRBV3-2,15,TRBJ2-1,CASSRSKLASNEQFF,TGTGCCAGCAGCCGCTCAAAACTAGCCAGCAATGAGCAGTTCTTC
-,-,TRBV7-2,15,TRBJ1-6,CASSPDSLPNSPLHF,TGTGCCAGCAGTCCGGACAGTCTTCCTAATTCACCCCTCCACTTT
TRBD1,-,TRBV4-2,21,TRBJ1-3,CASSQERPDRGLLSSGNTIYF,TGTGCCAGCAGCCAAGAAAGACCGGACAGGGGGCTTTTGAGCTCTGGAAACACCATATATTTT
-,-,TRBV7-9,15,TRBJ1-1,CASSLFQGYPGEAFF,TGTGCCAGCAGCTTATTCCAGGGATACCCGGGTGAAGCTTTCTTT
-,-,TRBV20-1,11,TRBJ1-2,CSARDWDGYTF,TGCAGTGCTAGAGATTGGGATGGCTACACCTTC
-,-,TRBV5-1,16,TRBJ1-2,CASSFNPGGSDYGYTF,TGCGCCAGCAGCTTCAACCCGGGAGGGTCGGACTATGGCTACACCTTC
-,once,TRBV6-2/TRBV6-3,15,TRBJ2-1,CASSGGPISYNEQFF,TGTGCCAGCAGCGGGGGGCCGATCTCCTACAATGAGCAGTTCTTC
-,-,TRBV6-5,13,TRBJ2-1,CASKQLDRGEQFF,TGTGCCAGCAAACAACTTGATCGAGGTGAGCAGTTCTTC
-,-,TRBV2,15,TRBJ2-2,CASRLANTNTGELFF,TGTGCCAGCAGGTTAGCGAATACGAACACCGGGGAGCTGTTTTTT
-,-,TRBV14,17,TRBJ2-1,CASSSIVPSRAYNEQFF,TGTGCCAGCAGCTCAATCGTACCCTCGCGGGCCTACAATGAGCAGTTCTTC
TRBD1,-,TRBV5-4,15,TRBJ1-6,CASSLSTGELSPLHF,TGTGCCAGCAGCTTGAGTACAGGGGAGTTGTCACCCCTCCACTTT
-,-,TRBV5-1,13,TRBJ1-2,CASSTGQSYGYTF,TGCGCCAGCAGCACCGGACAGTCCTATGGCTACACCTTC
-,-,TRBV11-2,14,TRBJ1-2,CASTPAGRNYGYTF,TGTGCCAGCACCCCTGCGGGAAGAAACTATGGCTACACCTTC
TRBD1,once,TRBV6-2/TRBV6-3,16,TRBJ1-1,CASGRGGGAFRTEAFF,TGTGCCAGCGGCCGGGGAGGGGGCGCGTTTCGGACTGAAGCTTTCTTT
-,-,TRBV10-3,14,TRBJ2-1,CAIRNTGENNEQFF,TGTGCCATCAGGAATACCGGGGAGAACAATGAGCAGTTCTTC
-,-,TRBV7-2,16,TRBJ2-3,CASTSGQTFLKDTQYF,TGTGCCAGTACATCGGGACAAACCTTTCTGAAAGATACGCAGTATTTT
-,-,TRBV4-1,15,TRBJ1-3,CASSQDPDSGNTIYF,TGCGCCAGCAGCCAAGATCCGGACTCTGGAAACACCATATATTTT
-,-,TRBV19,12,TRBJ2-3,CASSIGGNAQYF,TGTGCCAGTAGTATAGGCGGGAACGCGCAGTATTTT
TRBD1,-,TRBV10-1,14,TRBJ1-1,CASSDHRGNTEAFF,TGCGCCAGCAGTGATCACAGGGGGAACACTGAAGCTTTCTTT
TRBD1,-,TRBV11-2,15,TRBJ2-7,CASSFTGTGVYEQYF,TGTGCCAGCAGCTTTACCGGGACAGGGGTCTACGAGCAGTACTTC
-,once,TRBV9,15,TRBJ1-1,CASSDPPGANTEAFF,TGTGCCAGCAGCGACCCCCCTGGGGCGAACACTGAAGCTTTCTTT
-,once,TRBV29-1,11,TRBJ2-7,CSVTDDYEQYF,TGCAGCGTGACCGACGACTACGAGCAGTACTTC
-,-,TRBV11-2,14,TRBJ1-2,CASRTGRGDYGYTF,TGTGCCAGCAGGACGGGCAGGGGAGACTATGGCTACACCTTC
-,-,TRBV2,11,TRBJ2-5,CASTIQETQYF,TGTGCCAGCACGATCCAAGAGACCCAGTACTTC
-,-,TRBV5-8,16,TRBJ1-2,CASSLTPTAGFYGYTF,TGTGCCAGCAGCTTGACCCCCACAGCAGGGTTCTATGGCTACACCTTC
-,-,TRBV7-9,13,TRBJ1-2,CASSFGTGNGYTF,TGTGCCAGCAGCTTTGGAACAGGGAATGGCTACACCTTC
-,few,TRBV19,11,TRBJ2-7,CASGRAYEQYF,TGTGCCTCGGGAAGGGCCTACGAGCAGTACTTC
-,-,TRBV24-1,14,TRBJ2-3,CATSDPGRTDTQYF,TGTGCCACCAGTGACCCGGGGCGCACAGATACGCAGTATTTT
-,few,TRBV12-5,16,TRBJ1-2,CASGLASGVAEHGYTF,TGTGCTAGTGGTTTGGCCTCGGGGGTCGCAGAGCATGGCTACACCTTC
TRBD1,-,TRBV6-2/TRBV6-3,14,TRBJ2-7,CASSRDRASPVQYF,TGTGCCAGCAGTCGCGACAGGGCTAGTCCGGTGCAGTACTTC
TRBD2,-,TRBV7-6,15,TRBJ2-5,CASSLERRGDVTQYF,TGTGCCAGCAGCTTAGAAAGGCGGGGGGACGTGACCCAGTACTTC
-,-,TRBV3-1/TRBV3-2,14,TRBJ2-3,CASSLDLVADTQYF,TGTGCCAGCAGCCTGGACCTGGTCGCAGATACGCAGTATTTT
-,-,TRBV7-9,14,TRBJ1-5,CASSLYGANQPQHF,TGTGCCAGCAGCTTATACGGGGCGAATCAGCCCCAGCATTTT
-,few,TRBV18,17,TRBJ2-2,CASSLSAPGQNTGELFF,TGTGCCAGCTCTCTCTCGGCGCCGGGACAGAACACCGGGGAGCTGTTTTTT
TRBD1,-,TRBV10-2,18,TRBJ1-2,CASTDGGTGPSGPYGYTF,TGCGCCAGCACCGACGGGGGGACAGGGCCCTCAGGTCCCTATGGCTACACCTTC
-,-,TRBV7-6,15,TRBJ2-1,CASSLSGAGYNEQFF,TGTGCCAGCAGCTTATCGGGGGCGGGTTACAATGAGCAGTTCTTC
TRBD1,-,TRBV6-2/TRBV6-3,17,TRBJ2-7,CASSLFPGTGTSYEQYF,TGTGCCAGCAGTCTATTCCCCGGGACAGGGACTTCCTACGAGCAGTACTTC